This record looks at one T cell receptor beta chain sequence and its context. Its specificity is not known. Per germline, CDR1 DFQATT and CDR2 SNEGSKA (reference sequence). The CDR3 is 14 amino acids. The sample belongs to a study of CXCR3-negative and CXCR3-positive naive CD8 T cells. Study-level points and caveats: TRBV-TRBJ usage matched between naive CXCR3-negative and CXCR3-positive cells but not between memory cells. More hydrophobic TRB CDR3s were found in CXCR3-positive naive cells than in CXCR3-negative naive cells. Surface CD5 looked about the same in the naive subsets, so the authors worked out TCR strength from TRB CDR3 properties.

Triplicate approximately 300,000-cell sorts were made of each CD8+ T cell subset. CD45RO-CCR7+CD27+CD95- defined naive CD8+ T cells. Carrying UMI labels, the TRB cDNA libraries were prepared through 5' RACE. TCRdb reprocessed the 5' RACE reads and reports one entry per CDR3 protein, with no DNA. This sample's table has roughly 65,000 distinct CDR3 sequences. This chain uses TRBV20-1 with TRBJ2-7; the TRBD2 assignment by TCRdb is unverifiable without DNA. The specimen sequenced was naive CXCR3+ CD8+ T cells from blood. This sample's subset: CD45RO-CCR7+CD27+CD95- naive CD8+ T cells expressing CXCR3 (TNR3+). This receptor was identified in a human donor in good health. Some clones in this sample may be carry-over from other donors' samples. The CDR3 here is CSARSTSEWYEQYF.